This entry is about one TCR beta chain. Its cognate antigen is unknown. Via CD45RO/CCR7/CD25/CD127/CD95/CD27, cells of the CD4+ naive, central memory, regulatory and stem cell-like memory subsets were sorted. The sample comes from a study of beta chain features in type 1 diabetes. Across the study: Cell yields, gender and age were comparable in patients and healthy donors. Sorted cells examined across all samples numbered 107,917,701. Overall study findings and caveats: Compared with healthy donors, patients appeared to share more similar naive, central memory and regulatory TCRB repertoires. Across all four CD4+ subsets, people with type 1 diabetes showed modestly shorter TCRB CDR3s.

With 3 bases removed from V and 2 bases from J, the gap between germline ends came to 12 bases. This CDR3 spans 15 amino acids. Per germline, CDR1 KGHSH and CDR2 LQKENI. The whole isolated RNA underwent reverse transcription, so sequencing captured expressed TCRB transcripts. The protocol was immunoSEQ multiplex PCR, while the TCRdb copy is restricted to in-frame clones and leaves out a portion. This repertoire shows 150,000 to 200,000 clones, more than 60% found once; its top ten account for nearly 0.09%. Sequencing used naive CD4+ T cells from blood. The chain couples TRBV18 to TRBJ2-3, with D unclear. This sequence originates from a young man with type 1 diabetes. The CDR3 sequence is CASSPPGRLTDTQYF. The CDR3 nucleotides are TGTGCCAGCTCACCTCCTGGCAGACTCACAGATACGCAGTATTTT.